These T cell receptor beta chains were read from a single sample in a study of blood T cell repertoires in COVID-19. Sequenced by immunoSEQ multiplex PCR; TCRdb stores in-frame clones only, minus some. The sample has about 42,000 clones, 80% to 90% seen once. Sequenced: peripheral blood. These receptors were obtained from a young man with active or convalescent COVID-19. Both conserved end residues are part of each CDR3. The order of the fields is J gene, clone size, V gene, D gene, CDR3 DNA, CDR3 protein. A D gene is named only where the DNA matches it firmly. Size tells how often a clone was seen (once, few, many) or the class of an expanded clone, and some rows leave it out.

j_gene: TRBJ1-3; abundance: .; v_gene: TRBV12-3/TRBV12-4; d_gene: .; CDR3nt: TGTGCCAGCAGTTTAGGCAGTGGAAACACCATATATTTT; CDR3aa: CASSLGSGNTIYF
j_gene: TRBJ2-6; abundance: .; v_gene: TRBV5-3; d_gene: TRBD2; CDR3nt: TGTGCCAGAAGGGGAAGCGGGGGGGCCTCTGGGGCCAACGTCCTGACTTTC; CDR3aa: CARRGSGGASGANVLTF
j_gene: TRBJ1-4; abundance: few; v_gene: TRBV27; d_gene: .; CDR3nt: TGTGCCAGCAGTCCCAGGGCAACTAATGAAAAACTGTTTTTT; CDR3aa: CASSPRATNEKLFF
j_gene: TRBJ2-2; abundance: .; v_gene: TRBV11-2; d_gene: TRBD2; CDR3nt: TGTGCCAGCAGCTTAGGGGGGGGCACCGGGGAGCTGTTTTTT; CDR3aa: CASSLGGGTGELFF
j_gene: TRBJ1-4; abundance: .; v_gene: TRBV10-1; d_gene: TRBD1; CDR3nt: TGCGCCAGACTAATAAGGGGCAGGGGGCTACGAAAACTGTTTTTT; CDR3aa: CARLIRGRGLRKLFF
j_gene: TRBJ2-7; abundance: few; v_gene: TRBV7-9; d_gene: TRBD1; CDR3nt: TGTGCCAGCAGATGGGACAGGGAATCAGACGAGCAGTACTTC; CDR3aa: CASRWDRESDEQYF
j_gene: TRBJ2-5; abundance: .; v_gene: TRBV4-1; d_gene: TRBD2; CDR3nt: TGCGCCAGCAGCACAGGACTAGCGGGGGGCCAAGAGACCCAGTACTTC; CDR3aa: CASSTGLAGGQETQYF
j_gene: TRBJ1-2; abundance: .; v_gene: TRBV18; d_gene: TRBD1; CDR3nt: TGTGCCAGCTCAGGGGACAGGAGCTATGGCTACACCTTC; CDR3aa: CASSGDRSYGYTF
j_gene: TRBJ2-7; abundance: .; v_gene: TRBV7-6; d_gene: .; CDR3nt: TGTGCCAGCAGCTTAGAGGATGGTAGCGAGTCTTACGAGCAGTACTTC; CDR3aa: CASSLEDGSESYEQYF
j_gene: TRBJ1-3; abundance: .; v_gene: TRBV4-3; d_gene: .; CDR3nt: TGCGCCAGCAGCCAAGACGCGGGGTCGGCCGGAAACACCATATATTTT; CDR3aa: CASSQDAGSAGNTIYF
j_gene: TRBJ2-2; abundance: .; v_gene: TRBV5-1; d_gene: .; CDR3nt: TGCGCCAGCAGCTTGGTAGTGGGCCCACGGCGCACCGGGGAGCTGTTTTTT; CDR3aa: CASSLVVGPRRTGELFF